A single sample is the source of the 29 T cell receptor beta chains below, sequenced in a study of blood T cell repertoires in COVID-19. Sequencing used immunoSEQ multiplex PCR; TCRdb keeps in-frame clones, though not all of them. The sample consists of 250,000 to 350,000 clones, 90% of them appearing once. Source material: PBMCs or T cells enriched from blood (not recorded which). These receptors all come from a young woman with acute COVID-19.

The chain has TRBV6-5 and TRBJ1-6; tentatively, D is TRBD1 (6 bases). Germline assignment: CDR1 MNHEY and CDR2 SVGAGI. V was trimmed by 8 bases and J by 7 bases, leaving 18 bases between them. The CDR3 is 15 amino acids. CDR3 sequence (DNA): TGTGCCAGCGGCCTGACGGACAGTAACAATTCACCCCTCCACTTT. It yields the protein CASGLTDSNNSPLHF.

The chain couples TRBV27 to TRBJ1-5; no firm D call. The ends were cut back, 10 bases at V and 0 bases at J, with 13 bases in the middle. Germline V gives CDR1 MNHEY, CDR2 SMNVEV (reference sequence). This CDR3 has 14 amino acids. The chain's CDR3 is CATRTMGSNQPQHF. CDR3 DNA sequence: TGTGCCACAAGGACTATGGGTAGCAATCAGCCCCAGCATTTT.

V and J are TRBV7-3 and TRBJ2-1; TRBD2 agrees at 8 bases. CDR3 length: 18 residues. The germline V gene encodes CDR1 SGHTA and CDR2 FQGTGA. With V trimmed by 5 bases and J by 8 bases, 20 bases remained unmatched. In DNA form, the CDR3 reads TGTGCCAGCAGCCCATTGCGGTCCGCCAGCGGGAGCCTGGATGAGCAGTTCTTC. Its protein product is CASSPLRSASGSLDEQFF. The complete variable domain, with remaining parts taken from reference TRBV7-3 and TRBJ2-1, reads GAGVSQTPSNKVTEKGKYVELRCDPISGHTALYWYRQSLGQGPEFLIYFQGTGAADDSGLPNDRFFAVRPEGSVSTLKIQRTERGDSAVYLCASSPLRSASGSLDEQFFGPGTRLTVL.

This sequence joins TRBV4-2 and TRBJ2-1; TRBD1 matches 7 bases. This CDR3 is built from 16 residues. Germline CDR1 LGHNA, CDR2 YNFKEQ. J lost 2 bases, V lost 4 bases, and 8 bases had no gene match. CDR3 sequence reads: CASSRQTGIPYNEQFF. The CDR3 coding sequence is TGTGCCAGCAGCCGTCAGACAGGGATCCCCTACAATGAGCAGTTCTTC.

A word on this clone: The sample has other DNA sequences that encode this CDR3 too. The chain carries TRBV7-9 and TRBJ1-5, with D perhaps matching TRBD1 (5 bases). Germline V lookup: CDR1 SEHNR, CDR2 FQNEAQ (reference sequence). Trimming took off 1 base at V and 1 base at J, with 5 bases between the two ends. The CDR3 has 14 residues. The CDR3 protein is CASSLGQSNQPQHF. In DNA, the CDR3 is TGTGCCAGCAGCTTAGGACAGAGCAATCAGCCCCAGCATTTT.

This sequence joins TRBV19 and TRBJ2-7; 9 nucleotides line up with TRBD2. Germline CDR1 reads LNHDA; CDR2 reads SQIVND (reference sequence). This CDR3 is 15 amino acids long. Trimming took 5 bases from V and 4 from J; bases not matched to a gene: 9. Here the CDR3 DNA reads TGTGCCAGTAGTTTCTCACCGGGACTAGCTTACGAGCAGTACTTC. This sequence encodes CASSFSPGLAYEQYF.

This chain links TRBV18 with TRBJ1-3, with 7 positions matching TRBD1. Unmatched junction bases numbered 8, after V lost 11 bases and J lost 4 bases. Germline assignment: CDR1 KGHSH and CDR2 LQKENI. The CDR3 contains 13 residues. The CDR3 loop is CAATGTEGNTIYF. The CDR3 DNA follows: TGTGCCGCAACCGGGACAGAAGGAAACACCATATATTTT.

V is TRBV28 and J is TRBJ1-2; D unresolved. The V end lost 3 bases, the J end lost 2 bases, and 10 bases lay between the germline ends. The V gene's germline CDR1 is MDHEN and CDR2 SYDVKM. The CDR3 covers 14 residues. This CDR3 is CASSFPLENYGYTF. Written as DNA, the CDR3 is TGTGCCAGCAGTTTCCCCCTCGAGAACTATGGCTACACCTTC.

This clone was seen a single time. The chain recombines TRBV6-1 with TRBJ2-4; 11 bases agree with TRBD1. Germline CDR1 and CDR2: MNHNS and SASEGT. After removal of 3 bases from V and 6 bases from J, the junction contained 4 bases not matched to a gene. There are 15 residues in the CDR3. The CDR3 DNA is TGTGCCAGCAGTGATGGGACAGGGGGGGGAAACATTCAGTACTTC. Encoded protein: CASSDGTGGGNIQYF.

The chain couples TRBV21-1 to TRBJ2-2; the table's D call TRBD1 went unverified against the DNA. TRBV21-1 counts as a pseudogene. This CDR3 comprises 15 residues. CDR3 amino acids: CASTRRGLNTGELFF. The CDR3 DNA sequence: TGTGCCAGCACCAGGAGGGGGCTAAACACCGGGGAGCTGTTTTTT.

This chain uses TRBV12-2 with TRBJ1-2. TRBV12-2 is termed a pseudogene. CDR3 length: 15 residues. CDR3 sequence reads: CASRLGSGYYYGYTF. The CDR3 bases are TGTGCAAGTCGCTTAGGATCGGGTTATTACTATGGCTACACCTTC.

A word on this clone: The junction and the germline gene differ at one end; a read error may be behind it. The J gene is TRBJ2-2, the V gene TRBV11-3; D gene unclear. Per the germline V gene, CDR1 is SGHNT and CDR2 is YENEEA. CDR3 length equals 16 residues. The CDR3 protein is CASSQTHWNNSGELFF. CDR3 in DNA: TGTGCCAGCAGCCAAACTCATTGGAACAACAGCGGGGAGCTGTTTTTT. Looking up the rest from reference TRBV11-3 and TRBJ2-2 gives the full variable domain: EAGVVQSPRYKIIEKKQPVAFWCNPISGHNTLYWYLQNLGQGPELLIRYENEEAVDDSQLPKDRFSAERLKGVDSTLKIQPAELGDSAVYLCASSQTHWNNSGELFFGEGSRLTVL.

The genes are TRBV27 and TRBJ1-5; 7 nucleotides match TRBD1. Germline-derived CDR1 and CDR2 are MNHEY and SMNVEV (reference sequence). Trimming cost V 5 bases and J 5 bases; bases outside gene matches: 9. The CDR3 is 15 residues long. The CDR3 sequence is CASSTPQGWHQPQHF. CDR3 DNA sequence: TGTGCCAGCAGTACACCACAGGGGTGGCATCAGCCCCAGCATTTT.

This clone came up once. The V and J genes are TRBV28 and TRBJ2-7; possible D gene TRBD1, 6 bases. CDR3 length: 15 amino acids. Per the germline V gene, CDR1 is MDHEN and CDR2 is SYDVKM. Trimming took off 8 bases at V and 3 bases at J, with 20 bases between the two ends. The CDR3 DNA is TGTGCCAGCGACCCGGGGACACTTAAACACTACGAGCAGTACTTC. Translated: CASDPGTLKHYEQYF.

This clone was picked up a small number of times. CDR3 coding DNA: TGTGCCAGCAGCTCTGCCAGGGAAGACGAGCAGTACTTC. It codes for CASSSAREDEQYF. The chain couples TRBV7-9 to TRBJ2-7, with D maybe TRBD1 (5 bases). This CDR3 region has 13 residues. The germline V and J ends were trimmed by 4 bases and 5 bases, with 12 bases remaining between them. Per germline, CDR1 SEHNR and CDR2 FQNEAQ (reference sequence). Combining the CDR3 with reference TRBV7-9 and TRBJ2-7 gives the whole variable domain DTGVSQNPRHKITKRGQNVTFRCDPISEHNRLYWYRQTLGQGPEFLTYFQNEAQLEKSRLLSDRFSAERPKGSFSTLEIQRTEQGDSAMYLCASSSAREDEQYFGPGTRLTVT.

This sequence joins TRBV11-2 and TRBJ1-3; D gene ambiguous. Trimming removed 2 bases at V and 4 bases at J, with 12 bases between. This CDR3 contains 15 residues. Germline CDR1 and CDR2: SGHAT and FQNNGV. The CDR3 DNA reads TGTGCCAGCAGCTTAAGGCCGGGATCGGGAAACACCATATATTTT. Translated: CASSLRPGSGNTIYF.

The chain has TRBV19 and TRBJ1-3; no definite D call. The V end was cut by 7 bases, the J end by 7 bases, with 14 bases between. Germline V gene sequence: CDR1 LNHDA, CDR2 SQIVND (reference sequence). The CDR3 consists of 13 residues. The CDR3 coding sequence is TGTGCCAGTACCGAGCCCTTTTCGAACACCATATATTTT. Translation gives CASTEPFSNTIYF.

In its sample, this clone was seen a few times. The rearrangement joins TRBV27 to TRBJ2-7; 10 nucleotides agree with TRBD2. The CDR3 is made up of 14 amino acids. Losses at the gene ends were 8 bases for V and 3 bases for J; bases not matched to a gene: 7. Germline lookup yields CDR1 MNHEY and CDR2 SMNVEV (reference sequence). CDR3 region: CASGKREGLYEQYF. As DNA, the CDR3 is TGTGCCAGCGGTAAGCGGGAGGGCCTCTACGAGCAGTACTTC.

The rearrangement links TRBV7-9 to TRBJ1-4; the D gene is possibly TRBD1 (5 bases). Trimming removed 5 bases at V and 1 base at J, with 17 bases between. The CDR3 runs 17 residues. Germline CDR1 is SEHNR and CDR2 is FQNEAQ (reference sequence). Here the CDR3 reads CASSPPSSRGTNEKLFF. The CDR3 coding sequence is TGTGCCAGCAGCCCCCCGTCGAGTAGGGGAACTAATGAAAAACTGTTTTTT.

The CDR3, as DNA: TGTGCCTGCGGGGCCTACGAGCAGTACTTC. The encoded protein is CACGAYEQYF. This chain connects TRBV28 to TRBJ2-7; a weak D match, TRBD2 (6 bases). CDR3 size: 10 residues. Germline V CDR1 and CDR2: MDHEN, SYDVKM. V lost 11 bases and J lost 2, with 7 bases in between.

This clone has a count of ten or more. The chain uses TRBV7-2 and TRBJ1-6; 8 bases are shared with TRBD1. Germline V CDR1 and CDR2: SGHTA, FQGNSA. Losses at the gene ends were 2 bases for V and 9 bases for J; bases not matched to a gene: 3. The CDR3 is made up of 14 amino acids. CDR3 amino acids: CASSLNRGSSPLHF. For the CDR3, the DNA is TGTGCCAGCAGCTTAAACAGGGGGAGTTCACCCCTCCACTTT.

The chain combines TRBV24-1 with TRBJ2-1; the match to TRBD1 covers 9 bases. V shed 2 bases and J 7 bases; nucleotides not matched to a gene: 8. Germline CDR1 KGHDR, CDR2 SFDVKD. The CDR3 is made up of 16 amino acids. DNA of the CDR3: TGTGCCACCAGTGATTCCGGGACAGGGAAAGGAAATGAGCAGTTCTTC. Its translation is CATSDSGTGKGNEQFF.

V gene TRBV13 combines with J gene TRBJ2-7; D is ambiguous. V was shortened by 0 bases and J by 3 bases, with 6 bases between the two germline ends. Germline lookup yields CDR1 PRHDT and CDR2 FYEKMQ (reference sequence). The CDR3 extends over 13 amino acids. In DNA, the CDR3 is TGTGCCAGCAGCTTAGGGAGGCTCTACGAGCAGTACTTC. This encodes CASSLGRLYEQYF.

The chain uses TRBV2 and TRBJ1-2; 7 nucleotides align to TRBD1. Germline CDR1 and CDR2: SNHLY and FYNNEI. V shed 6 bases, J shed 0 bases, and the junction held 7 bases outside the gene matches. The CDR3 is 15 amino acids. CDR3 nucleotides: TGTGCCAGCAGACAAGGACAGGTCCCTAACTATGGCTACACCTTC. Encoded protein: CASRQGQVPNYGYTF.

V and J are TRBV18 and TRBJ1-4, with no clear D. The CDR3 sequence is 17 residues long. From germline, CDR1 is KGHSH and CDR2 LQKENI. Trimming took off 3 bases at V and 4 bases at J, with 18 bases between the two ends. CDR3 protein: CASSPLSSGGGNEKLFF. The CDR3 DNA is TGTGCCAGCTCACCTCTTTCTTCGGGAGGAGGTAATGAAAAACTGTTTTTT.

This chain connects TRBV6-5 to TRBJ2-3, with D perhaps TRBD2 (5 bases). The V end was cut by 2 bases, the J end by 5 bases, with 14 bases between. The CDR3 sequence is 15 residues long. Germline lookup yields CDR1 MNHEY and CDR2 SVGAGI. CDR3 loop: CASSYRLPGGDTQYF. The CDR3 DNA follows: TGTGCCAGCAGTTACAGACTCCCTGGAGGAGATACGCAGTATTTT.

The rearrangement links TRBV28 to TRBJ1-5; TRBD1 aligns across 8 bases. V lost 0 bases to trimming and J lost 4 bases; unmatched junction nucleotides: 2. CDR1 MDHEN and CDR2 SYDVKM come from the germline V gene. The CDR3 contains 15 residues. This CDR3 is CASSLWQGANQPQHF. In DNA, the CDR3 is TGTGCCAGCAGTTTATGGCAGGGGGCGAATCAGCCCCAGCATTTT.

V gene TRBV6-1 combines with J gene TRBJ1-2, with TRBD1 matching 9 bases. Looked up from germline, CDR1 is MNHNS and CDR2 is SASEGT. The CDR3 runs to 16 residues. J was trimmed by 8 bases and V by 2 bases; bases with no gene match: 12. The CDR3 loop is CASSEIDRGILGGYTF. The CDR3 region has the DNA TGTGCCAGCAGTGAAATCGACAGGGGGATCCTTGGGGGCTACACCTTC.

This clone appeared a single time. CDR3 bases: TGCAGCGTTGAAGGCGGGACCTACGAGCAGTACTTC. As protein: CSVEGGTYEQYF. The V and J genes are TRBV29-1 and TRBJ2-7; D is perhaps TRBD2 (6 bases). Trimming took 1 base from V and 2 from J, leaving 6 bases between them. Per the germline V gene, CDR1 is SQVTM and CDR2 is ANQGSEA. CDR3 size: 12 residues.